This TCR beta chain is from a study of cytomegalovirus exposure and HLA in healthy donors. The PCR contained 60 Vbeta and 13 Jbeta primers. TCRdb's table, derived via immunoSEQ multiplex PCR, lists solely in-frame clones and lacks some. The table records about 170,000 clones, over 80% of them present only once. There are a few counts of this clone. No antigen is known for it. Study-wide results and limits: The authors enumerated some 170 TCR beta chains as linked to cytomegalovirus.

Germline V gene lookup returns CDR1 SGHDT and CDR2 YYEEEE. There are 15 residues in the CDR3. Unmatched junction bases numbered 3, after V lost 0 bases and J lost 3 bases. What was sequenced was PBMCs. This sequence was found in a boy aged 2-15 years in good health and CMV-seronegative. The rearrangement joins TRBV5-6 to TRBJ2-1, with 7 positions matching TRBD1. CDR3 residues: CASSLVGDSYNEQFF. CDR3 coding DNA: TGTGCCAGCAGCTTGGTTGGGGACAGCTACAATGAGCAGTTCTTC.